This T cell receptor (beta chain) was identified in a study of cytotoxic CD8 clonotypes in ibrutinib-treated CLL. On this clone itself: Its specificity is not known.

The method was immunoSEQ multiplex PCR; TCRdb's version includes in-frame clones alone and lacks a portion of them. Of 330,000 or so clones in the sample, roughly two thirds are singletons; the top ten hold about 6.7%. Germline V gene data show CDR1 as LNHDA and CDR2 as SQIVND (reference sequence). The CDR3 totals 15 residues. The V end lost 3 bases, the J end lost 0 bases, and 8 bases lay between the germline ends. Study-level findings and limits: Baseline clonality was higher than in age-matched healthy donors and moved in step with circulating CD8+ T-cell counts.

The sequence derives from a human donor with chronic lymphocytic leukemia. Sequencing was performed on PBMCs, taken after 36 months of ibrutinib treatment. The chain links TRBV19 to TRBJ2-2; D is possibly TRBD1 (5 bases). The DNA for the CDR3 is TGTGCCAGTAGTATGGGGCAGGCGAACACCGGGGAGCTGTTTTTT. Residues: CASSMGQANTGELFF.